One and the same sample provided the 28 T cell receptor beta chains below, sequenced in a study of beta chain features in type 1 diabetes. Their specific antigens are unknown. Study outcomes and limitations: Shortening that was moderate but significant affected the TCRB CDR3s of Type 1 diabetes patients in all four CD4+ subsets.

Sequenced material consisted of expressed TCRB transcripts (all of the isolated RNA was reverse transcribed). TCRdb keeps only in-frame clones here, not all; method: immunoSEQ multiplex PCR. This sample has approximately 250,000 clones; approximately 11% occur once, and the top ten carry about 0.018%. The sequenced sample was naive CD4+ T cells from blood. Source of these receptors: a man aged 25 to 40 with type 1 diabetes.

This clone was detected a few times. J is TRBJ1-2 and V is TRBV28; TRBD1 matches 7 bases. The germline gives CDR1 MDHEN, CDR2 SYDVKM. Trimming at V came to 7 bases and at J to 3 bases, leaving 5 bases not matched to a gene. The CDR3 is 13 residues long. CDR3 nucleotides: TGTGCCAGCACCCTTGGGACAGACTATGGCTACACCTTC. Protein: CASTLGTDYGYTF.

The rearrangement uses TRBV29-1 and TRBJ2-1; 11 nucleotides agree with TRBD2. V was clipped by 6 bases and J by 0 bases; unmatched bases: 7. Germline-derived CDR1 and CDR2 are SQVTM and ANQGSEA. The CDR3 is 16 residues long. The DNA for the CDR3 is TGCAGCGTGGTAGCGGGGGGGGAACTCTCCTACAATGAGCAGTTCTTC. Its protein is CSVVAGGELSYNEQFF.

V is TRBV7-9 and J is TRBJ2-7; 8 bases match TRBD1. Germline lookup yields CDR1 SEHNR and CDR2 FQNEAQ (reference sequence). Losses at the gene ends were 7 bases for V and 3 bases for J; bases not matched to a gene: 8. The CDR3 length is 14 residues. CDR3 loop: CASTRQGTIYEQYF. The CDR3 DNA reads as TGTGCCAGCACTCGACAGGGGACAATCTACGAGCAGTACTTC. Using reference TRBV7-9 and TRBJ2-7 for the parts outside the CDR3, the full variable domain is DTGVSQNPRHKITKRGQNVTFRCDPISEHNRLYWYRQTLGQGPEFLTYFQNEAQLEKSRLLSDRFSAERPKGSFSTLEIQRTEQGDSAMYLCASTRQGTIYEQYFGPGTRLTVT.

This clone was seen more than once but under ten times. The chain has TRBV2 and TRBJ2-3; D possibly corresponds to TRBD2 (5 bases). V was clipped by 3 bases and J by 6 bases, with 10 bases between them. The germline V gene has CDR1 SNHLY and CDR2 FYNNEI. This CDR3 has 13 amino acids. CDR3 loop: CASSETGLDTQYF. The CDR3 nucleotides read TGTGCCAGCAGTGAGACGGGGTTGGATACGCAGTATTTT.

This clone was found a few times. V usage is TRBV5-1 and J usage is TRBJ1-5; D call uncertain. From germline, CDR1 is SGHRS and CDR2 YFSETQ. CDR3 length equals 13 residues. Deletions cut 0 bases from V and 5 bases from J, with 6 bases between. CDR3 loop: CASSLDADQPQHF. In DNA, the CDR3 is TGCGCCAGCAGCTTGGACGCGGATCAGCCCCAGCATTTT. Using reference TRBV5-1 and TRBJ1-5 for the parts outside the CDR3, the full variable domain is KAGVTQTPRYLIKTRGQQVTLSCSPISGHRSVSWYQQTPGQGLQFLFEYFSETQRNKGNFPGRFSGRQFSNSRSEMNVSTLELGDSALYLCASSLDADQPQHFGDGTRLSIL.

The chain combines TRBV6-1 with TRBJ1-6, with D maybe TRBD1 (6 bases). The CDR3 length is 14 residues. Per germline, CDR1 MNHNS and CDR2 SASEGT. V was cut by 7 bases and J by 8 bases, with 15 bases left in between. The CDR3 DNA sequence: TGTGCCAGCATCCTTAACAGGGTCGATTCACCCCTCCACTTT. Translation: CASILNRVDSPLHF.

V gene TRBV30 combines with J gene TRBJ1-2; tentative D call: TRBD1 (5 bases). In germline, CDR1 is GTSNPN, CDR2 SVGIG (reference sequence). The CDR3 is made up of 15 amino acids. The V gene lost 1 base and the J gene lost 5 bases, with 17 bases spanning the gap. The CDR3 loop reads CAWSAPSGLGYGYTF. The CDR3 coding sequence is TGTGCCTGGAGTGCACCCTCGGGACTGGGTTATGGCTACACCTTC.

This clone has more than one count but fewer than ten. The J gene is TRBJ2-7, the V gene TRBV20-1; the D is unclear. This CDR3 has 11 amino acids. V was pared by 3 bases and J by 2 bases, with 5 bases between. Per the germline V gene, CDR1 is DFQATT and CDR2 is SNEGSKA (reference sequence). In DNA form, the CDR3 reads TGCAGTGCTAGTTCCACCTACGAGCAGTACTTC. Its translation: CSASSTYEQYF.

This clone was counted a few times. One end of the junction is discordant with germline, which a read error may explain. The chain links TRBV7-7 to TRBJ2-3; 7 nucleotides agree with TRBD2. The CDR3 has 16 amino acids. The germline V gene has CDR1 SSHAT and CDR2 FNYEAQ (reference sequence). The CDR3 DNA reads TGTGCTAGCAGCCCCGGACTAGTCGGAAGCACAGATACGCAGTATTTT. It encodes CASSPGLVGSTDTQYF.

This clone was seen only a few times. This chain's CDR3 is CASEQARGYTF. The DNA for the CDR3 is TGTGCCAGCGAGCAGGCTCGCGGCTACACCTTC. This chain connects TRBV2 to TRBJ1-2; D not certain. This CDR3 has 11 amino acids. Between the trimmed V and J ends, which lost 8 bases and 8 bases, there was a span of 12 bases. The germline gives CDR1 SNHLY, CDR2 FYNNEI.

In its sample, this clone was seen a few times. This chain uses TRBV7-2 with TRBJ2-1; possibly TRBD2 for D (6 bases). The CDR3 extends over 14 amino acids. Germline loops: CDR1 SGHTA, CDR2 FQGNSA. Trimming took off 2 bases at V and 6 bases at J, with 11 bases between the two ends. The CDR3 protein is CASSLRQGGNEQFF. CDR3 in DNA: TGTGCCAGCAGCTTAAGGCAGGGAGGCAATGAGCAGTTCTTC. Using reference TRBV7-2 and TRBJ2-1 for the parts outside the CDR3, the full variable domain is GAGVSQSPSNKVTEKGKDVELRCDPISGHTALYWYRQSLGQGLEFLIYFQGNSAPDKSGLPSDRFSAERTGGSVSTLTIQRTQQEDSAVYLCASSLRQGGNEQFFGPGTRLTVL.

This chain connects TRBV5-4 to TRBJ1-1; no definite D call. Germline V gene lookup returns CDR1 SGHNT and CDR2 YYREEE (reference sequence). Trimming removed 4 bases at V and 6 bases at J, with 13 bases between. This CDR3 comprises 13 residues. The DNA of the CDR3 is TGTGCCAGCAGCCGGGGAAGCGAACCTGAAGCTTTCTTT. Protein sequence: CASSRGSEPEAFF. Supplemented by reference TRBV5-4 and TRBJ1-1, the full variable domain reads ETGVTQSPTHLIKTRGQQVTLRCSSQSGHNTVSWYQQALGQGPQFIFQYYREEENGRGNFPPRFSGLQFPNYSSELNVNALELDDSALYLCASSRGSEPEAFFGQGTRLTVV.

This clone was counted between two and nine times. V gene TRBV5-1 combines with J gene TRBJ1-2; 9 positions agree with TRBD1. The V gene's germline CDR1 is SGHRS and CDR2 YFSETQ. The J segment lost 7 bases and the V segment lost 6 bases, leaving 10 bases of the junction unmatched. This CDR3 contains 14 residues. CDR3 in DNA: TGCGCCAGCACCGCGTCCGGGACAGGGACTGGCTACACCTTC. Amino acid sequence: CASTASGTGTGYTF.

This clone was detected a few times. This same CDR3 is encoded by further DNA sequences in the sample. The chain carries TRBV9 and TRBJ2-3, with a weak D call TRBD2 (5 bases). Trimming left V 1 base short and J 0 bases short, with 6 bases between. The CDR3 is 14 amino acids. CDR1 is SGDLS, CDR2 YYNGEE, per germline. The CDR3 reads CASSVRGSTDTQYF. For the CDR3, the DNA is TGTGCCAGCAGCGTAAGAGGGAGCACAGATACGCAGTATTTT.

The CDR3: CASSSTSYIITGELFF. CDR3 bases: TGCGCCAGCAGCTCAACCTCCTATATTATCACCGGGGAGCTGTTTTTT. This chain links TRBV5-1 with TRBJ2-2; no firm D call. The CDR3 has 16 residues. The V gene's germline CDR1 is SGHRS and CDR2 YFSETQ. The ends were cut back, 3 bases at V and 4 bases at J, with 16 bases in the middle. Filled out from reference TRBV5-1 and TRBJ2-2, the complete variable domain reads KAGVTQTPRYLIKTRGQQVTLSCSPISGHRSVSWYQQTPGQGLQFLFEYFSETQRNKGNFPGRFSGRQFSNSRSEMNVSTLELGDSALYLCASSSTSYIITGELFFGEGSRLTVL.

The chain links TRBV18 to TRBJ2-1; TRBD2 matches 9 bases. Germline CDR1 KGHSH, CDR2 LQKENI. J lost 3 bases, V lost 3 bases, and 12 bases had no gene match. This CDR3 contains 18 residues. The CDR3 protein is CASSPQGASGVFYNEQFF. The CDR3 DNA reads TGTGCCAGCTCACCCCAAGGGGCTAGCGGGGTATTCTACAATGAGCAGTTCTTC.

The V gene is TRBV7-3, the J gene TRBJ1-1; no reliable D call. V was cut by 0 bases and J by 1 base, with 6 bases left in between. Germline V gene data show CDR1 as SGHTA and CDR2 as FQGTGA. CDR3 length: 14 residues. The CDR3 spells CASSLTGRNTEAFF. For the CDR3, the DNA is TGTGCCAGCAGCTTAACCGGGAGGAACACTGAAGCTTTCTTT.

V and J are TRBV15 and TRBJ2-1; 8 bases are shared with TRBD1. V lost 1 base to trimming and J lost 7 bases; unmatched junction nucleotides: 6. The germline V gene has CDR1 LNHNV and CDR2 YYDKDF (reference sequence). The CDR3 consists of 15 residues. The CDR3 coding sequence is TGTGCCACCAGCAGAGTTCAGGGGGCGGGTAATGAGCAGTTCTTC. Translated: CATSRVQGAGNEQFF.

The V gene is TRBV5-4, the J gene TRBJ2-1; 7 bases fit TRBD1. This CDR3 contains 18 residues. Trimming took 3 bases from V and 5 from J; bases not matched to a gene: 17. Germline loops: CDR1 SGHNT, CDR2 YYREEE (reference sequence). CDR3 nucleotide sequence: TGTGCCAGCAGCTCCTATTATACAGGGGTGAGGGCTCACAATGAGCAGTTCTTC. Translating gives CASSSYYTGVRAHNEQFF.

With regard to this clone: Different DNA sequences within this sample yield the same CDR3. The chain couples TRBV30 to TRBJ1-3; a possible D gene is TRBD1 (5 bases). Between the trimmed V and J ends, which lost 0 bases and 1 base, there was a span of 7 bases. The CDR3 has 14 amino acids. Per germline, CDR1 GTSNPN and CDR2 SVGIG (reference sequence). Here the CDR3 reads CAWSVGGSGNTIYF. In DNA form, the CDR3 reads TGTGCCTGGAGTGTCGGGGGATCTGGAAACACCATATATTTT.

The table lists this clone with a few counts. The chain uses TRBV30 and TRBJ1-6; a weak D match, TRBD1 (6 bases). The ends were cut back, 0 bases at V and 7 bases at J, with 16 bases in the middle. The germline V gene encodes CDR1 GTSNPN and CDR2 SVGIG (reference sequence). This CDR3 is built from 16 residues. For the CDR3, the DNA is TGTGCCTGGAGTGTTCTCAGAAGGACAGCGAATTCACCCCTCCACTTT. It encodes CAWSVLRRTANSPLHF.

This clone was seen only a few times. This chain joins TRBV9 and TRBJ2-2; D might be TRBD2 (5 bases). V dropped 2 bases and J dropped 6 bases, with 11 bases sitting between them. Germline-derived CDR1 and CDR2 are SGDLS and YYNGEE. The length of the CDR3 is 14 residues. CDR3: CASSVPPEAGELFF. CDR3 coding DNA: TGTGCCAGCAGCGTCCCCCCGGAGGCCGGGGAGCTGTTTTTT.

This clone was seen more than once but under ten times. J is TRBJ2-3 and V is TRBV15; maybe TRBD1 (7 bases). CDR1 LNHNV and CDR2 YYDKDF come from the germline V gene (reference sequence). CDR3 length equals 16 residues. Trimming removed 0 bases from V and 4 bases from J, with 14 bases in between. Here the CDR3 DNA reads TGTGCCACCAGCAGAGATCTCAGGGGGGAGTCAGATACGCAGTATTTT. This codes for CATSRDLRGESDTQYF.

This clone has a handful of counts. The chain is built from TRBV6-6 and TRBJ2-5; no clear D gene. The CDR3 has 15 amino acids. Trimming cost V 3 bases and J 5 bases, with 16 bases left between them. The germline V gene encodes CDR1 MNHNY and CDR2 SVGAGI (reference sequence). CDR3 protein: CASSYSPNTMETQYF. In DNA form, the CDR3 reads TGTGCCAGCAGTTATTCCCCGAACACGATGGAGACCCAGTACTTC.

The chain uses TRBV6-5 and TRBJ1-2; TRBD1 might be the D (5 bases). The germline V gene encodes CDR1 MNHEY and CDR2 SVGAGI. This CDR3 spans 11 amino acids. V was trimmed by 4 bases and J by 8 bases, leaving 8 bases between them. The CDR3 is CASSSGGGYTF. CDR3 in DNA: TGTGCCAGCAGTTCCGGGGGGGGCTACACCTTC.

This clone was recorded a few times. The chain couples TRBV19 to TRBJ1-1; D is unclear. The germline gives CDR1 LNHDA, CDR2 SQIVND (reference sequence). The CDR3 is 13 residues long. Trimming removed 3 bases from V and 4 bases from J, with 9 bases in between. CDR3 DNA: TGTGCCAGTAGTATTGCCGCCGGCACTGAAGCTTTCTTT. Translated, it gives CASSIAAGTEAFF.

The table lists this clone with a few counts. CDR3 loop: CASSETGGGGQPQHF. In DNA, the CDR3 is TGTGCCAGCAGTGAAACAGGGGGCGGTGGTCAGCCCCAGCATTTT. This chain uses TRBV6-1 with TRBJ1-5; 9 bases line up with TRBD1. Trimming at V came to 2 bases and at J to 6 bases, leaving 5 bases not matched to a gene. The germline V gene has CDR1 MNHNS and CDR2 SASEGT. The CDR3 length is 15 residues.

This clone was counted only a few times. The chain recombines TRBV25-1 with TRBJ1-6; no definite D call. V was pared by 5 bases and J by 10 bases, with 15 bases between. Germline V gene lookup returns CDR1 MGHDK and CDR2 SYGVNS. The CDR3 runs 14 residues. Written as DNA, the CDR3 is TGTGCCAGCAGTCCGACTGAACGTTGGTCACCCCTCCACTTT. Protein: CASSPTERWSPLHF.